This T cell receptor beta chain is drawn from a study of CD8+CD57+ T cells in acquired aplastic anemia. On the study more broadly: Around 3.5 ug was the average amount of DNA from sorted CD4+ and CD8+ cells.

Worth noting for this clonotype: Its specificity is unknown.

Genomic DNA was employed as the template in profiling TCR beta VDJ and CDR3. One entry per CDR3 protein results from TCRdb running MiXCR on the reads. The sample yields around 180,000 distinct CDR3 sequences, about three fifths seen once. General study results and limits: Patients shared some 30 CD8+ CDR3 sequences with controls.

The CDR3 has 16 amino acids. Germline V CDR1 and CDR2: SGDLS, YYNGEE. V gave up 4 bases and J gave up 6 bases, with 17 bases separating them. The sample was sorted CD4+, CD8+, or CD8+CD57+ T cells (not recorded which) from PBMCs. The TCR originated in a human donor with severe aplastic anemia or a healthy control (not recorded which). V and J are TRBV9 and TRBJ1-6; D may be TRBD1 (6 bases). The CDR3 loop reads CASSTRTDFPNSPLHF. DNA of the CDR3: TGTGCCAGCAGCACCCGGACAGACTTCCCTAATTCACCCCTCCACTTT.